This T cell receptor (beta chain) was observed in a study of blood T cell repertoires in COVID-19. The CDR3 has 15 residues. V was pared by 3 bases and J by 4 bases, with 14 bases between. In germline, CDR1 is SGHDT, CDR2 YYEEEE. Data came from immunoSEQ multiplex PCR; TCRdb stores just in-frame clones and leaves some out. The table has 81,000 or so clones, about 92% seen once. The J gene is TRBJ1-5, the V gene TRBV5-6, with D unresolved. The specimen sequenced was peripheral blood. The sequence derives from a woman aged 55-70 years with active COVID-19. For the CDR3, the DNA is TGTGCCAGCAGCTCCGGCGGTGGTATTAATCAGCCCCAGCATTTT. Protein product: CASSSGGGINQPQHF.